This TCR beta chain was captured in a study of blood T cell repertoires in COVID-19. Turning to the study itself: Nucleic acid was either cDNA or gDNA, and it came from T cells, B-cell-depleted T cells, or PBMCs.

Original analysis: Nucleated cell number was recorded as an estimate derived from reference gene primer amplification. Using immunoSEQ multiplex PCR, the repertoire was profiled, and TCRdb retains in-frame clones only, with some absent. The V and J calls and the clone size are those of that table, but D and trimming were determined from the DNA. The profile shows 25,000 to 30,000 clones, 84% of them singletons. The V and J ends lost 4 bases and 4 bases, in that order; junction bases with no gene match: 15. In germline, CDR1 is MNHEY, CDR2 SMNVEV (reference sequence). This CDR3 has 18 amino acids. The receptor was derived from a man aged 70 or older with active COVID-19. This chain uses TRBV27 with TRBJ1-5; 8 positions agree with TRBD1. Material: peripheral blood. This CDR3 reads CASSSARDRLGSNQPQHF. CDR3 coding DNA: TGTGCCAGCAGTTCCGCCCGGGACAGGCTGGGGTCAAATCAGCCCCAGCATTTT.